This T cell receptor beta chain was sequenced in a study of shared clonotypes between healthy human individuals. Study findings and constraints: Sequencing depth was a factor that was expected to affect clonotype sharing among donors. Donor scarcity curtailed the genetic and exposure-history diversity represented herein.

The table came from immunoSEQ multiplex PCR; TCRdb's copy has only in-frame clones and leaves some out. The sample carries fewer than 550,000 clones, over 75% recorded once. Note on this clone: The antigen is unknown.

With 2 bases removed from V and 2 bases from J, the gap between germline ends came to 26 bases. This CDR3 contains 20 residues. Germline CDR1 and CDR2: SGHRS and YFSETQ. This receptor was taken from a woman in her forties in good health. Some clones in this sample may be carry-over from other donors' samples. The sample comprised PBMCs. The chain employs TRBV5-1 and TRBJ2-1; a weak D match, TRBD1 (8 bases). Written as DNA, the CDR3 is TGCGCCAGCAGCTTAGCCCCGGACAGGGCGGGAGTAACCCCCTACAATGAGCAGTTCTTC. It yields the protein CASSLAPDRAGVTPYNEQFF.